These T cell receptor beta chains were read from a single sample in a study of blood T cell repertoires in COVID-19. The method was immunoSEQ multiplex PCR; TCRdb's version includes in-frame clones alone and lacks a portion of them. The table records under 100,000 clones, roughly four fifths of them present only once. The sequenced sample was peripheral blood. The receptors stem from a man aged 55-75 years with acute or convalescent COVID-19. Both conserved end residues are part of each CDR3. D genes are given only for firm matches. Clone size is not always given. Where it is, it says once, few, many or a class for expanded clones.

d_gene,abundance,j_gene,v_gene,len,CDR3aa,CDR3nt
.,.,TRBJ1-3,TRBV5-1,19,CASSLQDSREVNSGNTIYF,TGCGCCAGCAGCTTGCAGGACAGCCGGGAGGTTAACTCTGGAAACACCATATATTTT
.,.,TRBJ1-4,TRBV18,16,CASSLSLGGTGEKLFF,TGTGCCAGCTCACTTTCGTTGGGGGGGACTGGTGAAAAACTGTTTTTT
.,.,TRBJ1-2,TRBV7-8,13,CASSRGQIYGYTF,TGTGCCAGCAGCCGAGGACAGATATATGGCTACACCTTC
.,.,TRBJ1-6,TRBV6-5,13,CASSYRGLSPLHF,TGTGCCAGCAGTTACAGGGGGTTGTCACCCCTCCACTTT
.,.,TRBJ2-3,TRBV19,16,CASSIGYLPGKDTQYF,TGTGCCAGTAGTATCGGCTACCTCCCCGGGAAGGATACGCAGTATTTT
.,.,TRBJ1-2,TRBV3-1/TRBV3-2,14,CASSQDASEGSYTF,TGTGCCAGCAGCCAAGATGCCAGCGAAGGTAGCTACACCTTC
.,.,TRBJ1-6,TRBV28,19,CASSPSPGGRGSYNSPLHF,TGTGCCAGCAGTCCATCTCCCGGGGGGCGCGGGTCCTATAATTCACCCCTCCACTTT
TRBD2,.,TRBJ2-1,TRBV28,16,CASSSPGASGRNEQFF,TGTGCCAGCAGCTCCCCCGGGGCTAGCGGGAGAAATGAGCAGTTCTTC
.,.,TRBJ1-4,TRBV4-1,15,CASSYGGGTNEKLFF,TGCGCCAGCAGCTACGGGGGGGGAACTAATGAAAAACTGTTTTTT
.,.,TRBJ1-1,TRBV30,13,CACRQEIRGEAFF,TGTGCCTGTCGACAAGAGATCAGGGGTGAAGCTTTCTTT
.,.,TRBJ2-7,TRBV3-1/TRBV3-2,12,CASSHRRDEQYF,TGTGCCAGCAGCCATCGGCGGGACGAGCAGTACTTC
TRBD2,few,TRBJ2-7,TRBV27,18,CASSLYPPLAGGLYEQYF,TGTGCCAGCAGTTTATACCCCCCCCTAGCGGGAGGGCTGTACGAGCAGTACTTC
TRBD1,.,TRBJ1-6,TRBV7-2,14,CASSLGTGGSPLHF,TGTGCCAGCAGCTTAGGGACAGGCGGTTCACCCCTCCACTTT
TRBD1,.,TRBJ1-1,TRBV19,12,CASSGQGPEAFF,TGTGCCAGTAGCGGACAGGGCCCTGAAGCTTTCTTT
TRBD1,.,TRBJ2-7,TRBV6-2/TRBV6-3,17,CASSSRDGTVSYYEQYF,TGTGCCAGCAGTTCCCGAGACGGGACAGTAAGTTACTACGAGCAGTACTTC
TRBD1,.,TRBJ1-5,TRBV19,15,CASSTQGASNQPQHF,TGTGCCAGTAGTACACAGGGGGCTAGCAATCAGCCCCAGCATTTT
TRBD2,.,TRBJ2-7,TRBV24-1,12,CPARESGVEQYF,TGTCCCGCGCGGGAAAGCGGGGTCGAGCAGTACTTC
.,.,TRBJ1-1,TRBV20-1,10,CSADGGEAFF,TGCAGTGCCGACGGAGGTGAAGCTTTCTTT